Described below is a single T cell receptor beta chain sequence and its context. Profiling relied on immunoSEQ multiplex PCR, and the TCRdb table lists in-frame clones only, not all of them. Among roughly 80,000 clones listed, 85% to 95% were seen once. This sample stems from a study of technical replicates of blood from four donors. This clonotype was sampled from a human donor in good health. The material sequenced was T cells isolated from PBMCs.

The CDR3 here is CAYVGVSEAFF. The CDR3 coding sequence is TGTGCCTATGTAGGGGTTTCTGAAGCTTTCTTT. V usage is TRBV30 and J usage is TRBJ1-1, with D tentatively TRBD1 (5 bases). V was shortened by 7 bases and J by 6 bases, with 12 bases between the two germline ends. Germline CDR1 and CDR2: GTSNPN and SVGIG (reference sequence). The CDR3 is 11 amino acids.